Each of the 27 T cell receptor beta chains below was sequenced from the same sample in a study of blood T cell repertoires in COVID-19. Clones were read by immunoSEQ multiplex PCR, and TCRdb kept only the in-frame ones, dropping some. The table includes 56,000 or so clones, 91% detected once. Sequences were obtained from peripheral blood. Every receptor here comes from a man aged 50-60 years with active COVID-19.

The chain uses TRBV5-1 and TRBJ2-1, with no clear D. Trimming took off 2 bases at V and 1 base at J, with 7 bases between the two ends. The CDR3 runs to 14 residues. Germline values: CDR1 SGHRS, CDR2 YFSETQ. The CDR3 reads CASSFQASYNEQFF. Here the CDR3 DNA reads TGCGCCAGCAGCTTCCAGGCTTCCTACAATGAGCAGTTCTTC.

CDR3 bases: TGTGCCAGCAGCTTAGACGGGCTAGCGGGACGCGAGCAGTACTTC. Residues: CASSLDGLAGREQYF. The chain links TRBV7-2 to TRBJ2-7, with 9 bases identical to TRBD2. Trimming removed 1 base from V and 6 bases from J; junction bases left unmatched: 7. The CDR3 consists of 15 residues. CDR1 is SGHTA and CDR2 is FQGNSA in the germline V gene.

The chain recombines TRBV13 with TRBJ2-7, with D maybe TRBD1 (5 bases). V lost 8 bases to trimming and J lost 5 bases, with 13 bases between them. From germline, CDR1 is PRHDT and CDR2 FYEKMQ (reference sequence). This CDR3 has 12 amino acids. This CDR3 reads CASSTAVHEQYF. For the CDR3, the DNA is TGTGCCAGCTCGACAGCAGTCCACGAGCAGTACTTC.

This clone turned up a few times. The chain carries TRBV3-1 (or the pseudogene TRBV3-2) and TRBJ1-6; 9 nucleotides align to TRBD1. The CDR3 runs to 16 residues. V lost 4 bases to trimming and J lost 9 bases; unmatched junction nucleotides: 10. Germline lookup yields CDR1 LGHDT and CDR2 YNNKEL (reference sequence). The CDR3, as DNA: TGTGCCAGCAGCCCTACCGACAGGGGGGATAGTTCACCCCTCCACTTT. This gives the protein CASSPTDRGDSSPLHF.

This chain links TRBV19 with TRBJ1-2; D unresolved. The CDR3 is 15 residues long. V was pared by 5 bases and J by 0 bases, with 13 bases between. Germline V CDR1 and CDR2: LNHDA, SQIVND (reference sequence). CDR3 sequence reads: CASSSFPVTNYGYTF. The CDR3 nucleotides read TGTGCCAGTAGTTCCTTCCCAGTGACTAACTATGGCTACACCTTC.

The chain links TRBV7-9 to TRBJ1-6, with 7 bases fitting TRBD1. After removal of 4 bases from V and 7 bases from J, the junction contained 7 bases not matched to a gene. This CDR3 spans 15 amino acids. Germline CDR1 SEHNR, CDR2 FQNEAQ (reference sequence). In nucleotides, the CDR3 is TGTGCCAGCAGCTCCAGACAGGGAGCCAATTCACCCCTCCACTTT. Its translation is CASSSRQGANSPLHF. Variable domain in full (rest from reference TRBV7-9 and TRBJ1-6): DTGVSQNPRHKITKRGQNVTFRCDPISEHNRLYWYRQTLGQGPEFLTYFQNEAQLEKSRLLSDRFSAERPKGSFSTLEIQRTEQGDSAMYLCASSSRQGANSPLHFGNGTRLTVT.

The chain couples TRBV12-3 or TRBV12-4 to TRBJ2-5, with TRBD2 identical over 7 bases. Trimming at V came to 10 bases and at J to 5 bases, leaving 4 bases not matched to a gene. The CDR3 runs 11 residues. The CDR3 DNA reads as TGTGCCACTCGGCGGGGGGAGACCCAGTACTTC. It codes for CATRRGETQYF.

This sequence joins TRBV2 and TRBJ2-7; TRBD2 is a possible D gene (5 bases). Germline CDR1 SNHLY, CDR2 FYNNEI. V was shortened by 4 bases and J by 2 bases, with 21 bases between the two germline ends. This CDR3 region has 17 residues. CDR3 in amino acids: CASSATRAVVSPYEQYF. CDR3 nucleotides: TGTGCCAGCAGTGCCACGCGGGCGGTAGTCAGCCCCTACGAGCAGTACTTC.

The J gene is TRBJ2-7, the V gene TRBV2; 10 positions agree with TRBD2. CDR3 length: 17 residues. The germline gives CDR1 SNHLY, CDR2 FYNNEI. The ends lost 6 bases at V and 5 bases at J; junction bases unmatched: 16. The CDR3: CASSDPGLARGGDEQYF. CDR3 coding DNA: TGTGCCAGCAGCGATCCGGGACTAGCGAGAGGGGGCGACGAGCAGTACTTC.

J is TRBJ2-7 and V is TRBV28; 9 bases are shared with TRBD2. The length of the CDR3 is 17 residues. V lost 5 bases, J lost 2 bases, and 13 bases stayed unmatched. Germline V gene sequence: CDR1 MDHEN, CDR2 SYDVKM. The CDR3 region is CASSAAGGPGPTYEQYF. CDR3 sequence (DNA): TGTGCCAGCAGTGCAGCGGGGGGACCTGGACCAACCTACGAGCAGTACTTC.

The chain couples TRBV5-1 to TRBJ1-6; maybe TRBD1 (5 bases). V was trimmed by 0 bases and J by 2 bases, leaving 6 bases between them. This CDR3 comprises 15 residues. Germline V CDR1 and CDR2: SGHRS, YFSETQ. CDR3 region: CASSLGGAYNSPLHF. The CDR3, as DNA: TGCGCCAGCAGCTTGGGGGGGGCCTATAATTCACCCCTCCACTTT.

The V gene is TRBV24-1, the J gene TRBJ1-1; D not resolved. This CDR3 contains 12 residues. Germline V gene data show CDR1 as KGHDR and CDR2 as SFDVKD. V shed 3 bases and J shed 10 bases, with 11 bases lying between them. This chain's CDR3 is CATSDTGPGAFF. DNA for the CDR3: TGTGCCACCAGTGATACCGGTCCTGGAGCTTTCTTT.

This rearrangement joins TRBV5-6 to TRBJ2-5; 10 nucleotides match TRBD1. The trim removed 4 bases at V and 1 base at J, leaving 1 base unmatched. The CDR3 consists of 14 residues. The germline V gene encodes CDR1 SGHDT and CDR2 YYEEEE. CDR3 coding DNA: TGTGCCAGCAGCGGACAGGGGGTCCAAGAGACCCAGTACTTC. Its translation is CASSGQGVQETQYF.

The rearrangement uses TRBV5-4 and TRBJ2-3, with TRBD2 identical over 8 bases. The CDR3 is 16 residues long. The germline V gene encodes CDR1 SGHNT and CDR2 YYREEE (reference sequence). Unmatched junction bases numbered 9, after V lost 4 bases and J lost 2 bases. CDR3 nucleotide sequence: TGTGCCAGCAGCCCCCTAGCGGGCGTTAACACAGATACGCAGTATTTT. Translation gives CASSPLAGVNTDTQYF.

The rearrangement uses TRBV6-5 and TRBJ1-1; no firm D call. V dropped 7 bases and J dropped 2 bases, with 5 bases sitting between them. The CDR3 totals 11 residues. Germline V gene lookup returns CDR1 MNHEY and CDR2 SVGAGI. The CDR3, as DNA: TGTGCCAGCACTCTTAACACTGAAGCTTTCTTT. This encodes CASTLNTEAFF.

V gene TRBV2 combines with J gene TRBJ1-1, with D possibly matching TRBD1 (5 bases). Trimming left V 6 bases short and J 7 bases short, with 12 bases between. The germline V gene encodes CDR1 SNHLY and CDR2 FYNNEI. The CDR3 extends over 12 amino acids. The CDR3 spells CASRPGQFEAFF. CDR3 in DNA: TGTGCCAGCAGGCCTGGACAATTTGAAGCTTTCTTT.

The V and J genes are TRBV5-1 and TRBJ2-3, with 7 positions matching TRBD2. From germline, CDR1 is SGHRS and CDR2 YFSETQ. V was clipped by 0 bases and J by 6 bases; unmatched bases: 13. The length of the CDR3 is 17 residues. CDR3 loop: CASSLAGYGGGKDTQYF. CDR3 in DNA: TGCGCCAGCAGCTTGGCGGGGTACGGCGGGGGTAAGGATACGCAGTATTTT.

This clone was detected once. This chain connects TRBV5-1 to TRBJ1-5; 7 bases map to TRBD1. Looked up from germline, CDR1 is SGHRS and CDR2 is YFSETQ. J was trimmed by 1 base and V by 3 bases; bases with no gene match: 4. CDR3 length: 15 residues. In DNA form, the CDR3 reads TGCGCCAGCAGCTCCGGGACAGACAGCAATCAGCCCCAGCATTTT. The encoded protein is CASSSGTDSNQPQHF.

V and J are TRBV10-3 and TRBJ2-2, with D uncertain. V lost 4 bases, J lost 8 bases, and 17 bases lay in between. Germline assignment: CDR1 ENHRY and CDR2 SYGVKD. The CDR3 loop spans 15 amino acids. The CDR3 nucleotides read TGTGCCATCAGTGGCACGACTGGGTTTGCGGGGGAGCTGTTTTTT. Its translation: CAISGTTGFAGELFF.

V usage is TRBV3-1 (or the pseudogene TRBV3-2) and J usage is TRBJ2-1, with TRBD2 matching over 11 bases. From germline, CDR1 is LGHDT and CDR2 YNNKEL (reference sequence). V lost 4 bases, J lost 7 bases, and 9 bases stayed unmatched. The CDR3 length is 16 residues. CDR3 sequence reads: CASSRLAGGPSNEQFF. CDR3 DNA: TGTGCCAGCAGCCGGTTAGCGGGAGGGCCGTCAAATGAGCAGTTCTTC.

V gene TRBV7-2 combines with J gene TRBJ1-5; 7 bases line up with TRBD1. The CDR3 is 14 amino acids. Trimming cost V 5 bases and J 3 bases; bases outside gene matches: 4. Germline V gene data show CDR1 as SGHTA and CDR2 as FQGNSA. CDR3 in DNA: TGTGCCAGCAGCCGGGACAGCGCCAATCAGCCCCAGCATTTT. As protein: CASSRDSANQPQHF.

This clone was counted a single time. The rearrangement uses TRBV7-2 and TRBJ2-5; 8 bases match TRBD1. V lost 5 bases to trimming and J lost 5 bases; unmatched junction nucleotides: 7. CDR1 SGHTA and CDR2 FQGNSA come from the germline V gene. This CDR3 has 14 amino acids. This CDR3 reads CASSTGQGVETQYF. In DNA, the CDR3 is TGTGCCAGCAGCACCGGACAGGGCGTTGAGACCCAGTACTTC.

This clone was seen once. The rearrangement joins TRBV6-5 to TRBJ2-1, with 8 positions matching TRBD2. Germline-derived CDR1 and CDR2 are MNHEY and SVGAGI. V shed 4 bases, J shed 6 bases, and the junction held 8 bases outside the gene matches. This CDR3 has 15 residues. CDR3 sequence reads: CASSSGTSSGNEQFF. CDR3 nucleotides: TGTGCCAGCAGTTCCGGGACTAGTTCGGGCAATGAGCAGTTCTTC.

The CDR3 DNA reads as TGTGCCAGCAGCGTAGGGGGGCAGACCAACACCGGGGAGCTGTTTTTT. Its protein product is CASSVGGQTNTGELFF. The chain joins TRBV9 to TRBJ2-2, with D possibly being TRBD1 (6 bases). Trimming removed 0 bases at V and 2 bases at J, with 11 bases between. Germline V gene lookup returns CDR1 SGDLS and CDR2 YYNGEE. This CDR3 is 16 amino acids long. Variable domain in full (rest from reference TRBV9 and TRBJ2-2): DSGVTQTPKHLITATGQRVTLRCSPRSGDLSVYWYQQSLDQGLQFLIQYYNGEERAKGNILERFSAQQFPDLHSELNLSSLELGDSALYFCASSVGGQTNTGELFFGEGSRLTVL.

This chain links TRBV5-4 with TRBJ1-1; no clear D gene. Germline V CDR1 and CDR2: SGHNT, YYREEE (reference sequence). V shed 0 bases and J shed 4 bases, with 10 bases lying between them. This CDR3 region has 14 residues. CDR3 region: CASSLELGVTEAFF. DNA for the CDR3: TGTGCCAGCAGCTTGGAATTGGGCGTCACTGAAGCTTTCTTT.

J is TRBJ2-2 and V is TRBV6-5; D is possibly TRBD1 (6 bases). V lost 0 bases and J 2 bases, leaving 7 bases between the germline ends. This CDR3 is 15 amino acids long. Germline values: CDR1 MNHEY, CDR2 SVGAGI. CDR3 DNA sequence: TGTGCCAGCAGTTACTCGGGACAAAACACCGGGGAGCTGTTTTTT. This translates into CASSYSGQNTGELFF.

The chain is built from TRBV5-6 and TRBJ2-7; the D gene is possibly TRBD1 (6 bases). The CDR3 spans 14 residues. The V gene's germline CDR1 is SGHDT and CDR2 YYEEEE. V lost 4 bases to trimming and J lost 2 bases, with 13 bases between them. DNA for the CDR3: TGTGCCAGCAGCCCGGACGACAGGACCTACGAGCAGTACTTC. It encodes CASSPDDRTYEQYF. Full variable domain (missing parts from reference TRBV5-6 and TRBJ2-7): DAGVTQSPTHLIKTRGQQVTLRCSPKSGHDTVSWYQQALGQGPQFIFQYYEEEERQRGNFPDRFSGHQFPNYSSELNVNALLLGDSALYLCASSPDDRTYEQYFGPGTRLTVT.